The TCR beta chain described here comes from a study of blood T cell repertoires in COVID-19. Turning to the study itself: COVID-19 samples collected from the United States, Italy and Spain covered acute and convalescent phases. PBMCs, B-cell-depleted T cells, or T cells provided the cDNA or gDNA that made up the material.

Authors' data handling: Estimation of nucleated cell counts relied on the amplification of reference gene primers. Profiling relied on immunoSEQ multiplex PCR, and the TCRdb table lists in-frame clones only, not all of them. Clonal size and the V and J genes are those of that table, whereas D and trimming came from the DNA. The data contain about 440,000 clones, roughly 91% of them seen just once; the ten biggest clones take up 4% to 4.5%. The V and J ends lost 4 bases and 0 bases respectively, with 7 bases between them. The CDR3 sequence is 14 residues long. Germline-derived CDR1 and CDR2 are LGHDT and YNNKEL (reference sequence).

V is TRBV3-1 (or the pseudogene TRBV3-2) and J is TRBJ1-5, with no clear D. The specimen was peripheral blood. This clonotype originated in a woman in her twenties or thirties with acute or convalescent COVID-19. The CDR3 coding sequence is TGTGCCAGCAGCCTACAAAGTAGCAATCAGCCCCAGCATTTT. Translation: CASSLQSSNQPQHF.